This TCR beta chain was captured by sequencing in a study of neurological immune-mediated disorders. Study-level results: Across subjects, expanded clones had no CDR3 amino acid sequences in common, pointing to private repertoires in all groups.

Stated time point: longitudinal time-point 3. Volunteers from a blood bank in Maryland, USA, constituted the healthy controls. This clonotype was picked up many times. Antigen unknown. 5'RACE employing 10-nucleotide random UMIs yielded the cDNA. TCRdb ran MiXCR on the 5' RACE reads and lists one entry per CDR3 protein. Of 53,000 or so distinct CDR3 sequences listed, 7% to 9% are singletons. The clonotype comes from a woman between 40 and 55 years old in good health. Sequenced: PBMCs.

As DNA, the CDR3 is TGTGCCACAGGGTGGGGCGCCGATACGCAGTATTTT. It specifies CATGWGADTQYF. The chain has TRBV10-3 and TRBJ2-3, with a tentative D call TRBD1 (5 bases). The germline CDR1 and CDR2 sequences are ENHRY and SYGVKD. The V end lost 10 bases, the J end lost 6 bases, and 14 bases lay between the germline ends. CDR3 length: 12 residues.